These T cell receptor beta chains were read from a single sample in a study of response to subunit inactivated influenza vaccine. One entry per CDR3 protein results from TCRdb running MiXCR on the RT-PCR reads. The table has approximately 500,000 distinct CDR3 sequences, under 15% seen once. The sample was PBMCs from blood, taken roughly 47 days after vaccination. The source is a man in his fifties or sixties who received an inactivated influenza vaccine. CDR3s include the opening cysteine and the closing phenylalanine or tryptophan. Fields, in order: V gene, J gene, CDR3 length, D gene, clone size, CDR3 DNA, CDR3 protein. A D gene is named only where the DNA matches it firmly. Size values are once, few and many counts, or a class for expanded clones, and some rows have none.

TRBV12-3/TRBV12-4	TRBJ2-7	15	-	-	TGTGCCAGCAGCCCGGGGGCGGATCCTTCGAACGAGCAGTACTTC	CASSPGADPSNEQYF
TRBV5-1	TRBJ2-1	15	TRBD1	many	TGTGCCAGCAGTTTAGGGGGCGGGTCCTACAATGAGCAGTTCTTC	CASSLGGGSYNEQFF
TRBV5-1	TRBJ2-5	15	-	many	TGCGCCAGCCACCCTAGACAGTCCTCTGGGGAGACCCAGTACTTC	CASHPRQSSGETQYF
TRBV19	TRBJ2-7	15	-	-	TGTGCCAGTAGTAAACCGGGACGGTCGTCCTACGAGCAGTACTTC	CASSKPGRSSYEQYF
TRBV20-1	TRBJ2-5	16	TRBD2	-	TGCAGTGTCGCTCCCCGGGCTAGCGGACTTCAAGAGACCCAGTACTTC	CSVAPRASGLQETQYF
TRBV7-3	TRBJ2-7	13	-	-	TGTGCCAGCAGCTTAACGAAGAAGGACGTGCAGTACTTC	CASSLTKKDVQYF
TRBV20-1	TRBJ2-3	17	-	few	TGCAGTGCTAGAGATGCAGGTAGCAGAGACTCCCAAGATACGCAGTATTTT	CSARDAGSRDSQDTQYF
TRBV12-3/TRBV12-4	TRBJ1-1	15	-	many	TGTGCCAGCAGTTTAGCGGGGGGTTCGGGCACTGAAGCTTTCTTT	CASSLAGGSGTEAFF
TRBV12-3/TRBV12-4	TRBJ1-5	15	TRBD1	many	TGTGCCAGCAGCTCCACAGGGGGCCGGAATCAGCCCCAGCATTTT	CASSSTGGRNQPQHF
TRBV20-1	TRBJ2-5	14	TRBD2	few	TGCAGTGCTTCTCTAGCGGGGGGGCCGTTGTCTCCGTACTTC	CSASLAGGPLSPYF
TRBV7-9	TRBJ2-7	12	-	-	TGTGCCAGCAGCTTATCCCATGGCGAGCAGTACTTC	CASSLSHGEQYF
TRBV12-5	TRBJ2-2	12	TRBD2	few	TGTGACCGGGGGGGTCACACCGGGGAGCTGTTTTTT	CDRGGHTGELFF
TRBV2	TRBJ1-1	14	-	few	TGTGCCAGCCCTTGGTCGGGGGTTAACACTGAAGCTTTCTTT	CASPWSGVNTEAFF
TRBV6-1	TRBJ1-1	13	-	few	TGTGCCAGCAGTGGTTACAGGGACACTGAAGCTTTCTTT	CASSGYRDTEAFF
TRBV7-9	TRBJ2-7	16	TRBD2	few	TGTGCCAGCAGCTTAAGACTAGCGGGAGTTAACTACGAGCAGTACTTC	CASSLRLAGVNYEQYF
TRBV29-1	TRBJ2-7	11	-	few	TGCAGCGCCCTACTACAGGGCGAGCAGTACTTC	CSALLQGEQYF
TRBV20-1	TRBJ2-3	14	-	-	TGCAGTGCGACAACCGGGACTTTCACAGATACGCAGTATTTT	CSATTGTFTDTQYF
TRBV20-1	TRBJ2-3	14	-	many	TGCAGTGCTAGAGCTGGCAGGTACACAGATACGCAGTATTTT	CSARAGRYTDTQYF